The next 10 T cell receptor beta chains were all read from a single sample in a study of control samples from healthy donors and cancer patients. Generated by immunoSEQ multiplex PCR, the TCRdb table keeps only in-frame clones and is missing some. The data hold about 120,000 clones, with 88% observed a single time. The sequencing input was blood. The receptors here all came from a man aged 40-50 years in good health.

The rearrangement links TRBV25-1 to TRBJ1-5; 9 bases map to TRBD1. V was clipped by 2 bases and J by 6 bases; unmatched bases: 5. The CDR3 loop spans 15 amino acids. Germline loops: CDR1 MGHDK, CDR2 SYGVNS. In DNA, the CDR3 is TGTGCCAGCAGTGAAACAGGGGGCGCGACTCAGCCCCAGCATTTT. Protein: CASSETGGATQPQHF.

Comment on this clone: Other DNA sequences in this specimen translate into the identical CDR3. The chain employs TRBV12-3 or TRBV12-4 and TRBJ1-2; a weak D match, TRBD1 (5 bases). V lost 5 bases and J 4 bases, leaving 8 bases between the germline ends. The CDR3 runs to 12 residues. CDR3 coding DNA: TGTGCCAGCAGTCGACAGATCTATGGCTACACCTTC. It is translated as CASSRQIYGYTF.

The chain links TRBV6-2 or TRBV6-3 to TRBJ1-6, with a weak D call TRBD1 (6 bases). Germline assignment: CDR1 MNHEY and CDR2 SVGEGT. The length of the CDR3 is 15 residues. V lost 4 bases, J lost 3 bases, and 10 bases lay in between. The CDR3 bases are TGTGCCAGCAGTTTGGGACAAGACTATAATTCACCCCTCCACTTT. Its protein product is CASSLGQDYNSPLHF.

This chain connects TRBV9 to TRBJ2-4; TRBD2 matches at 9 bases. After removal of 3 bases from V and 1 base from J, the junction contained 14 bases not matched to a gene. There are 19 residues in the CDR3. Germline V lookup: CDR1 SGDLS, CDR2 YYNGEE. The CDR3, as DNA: TGTGCCAGCAGCGCCAGCGGGCCCGGGACTAGCTGGGCCAAAAACATTCAGTACTTC. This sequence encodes CASSASGPGTSWAKNIQYF.

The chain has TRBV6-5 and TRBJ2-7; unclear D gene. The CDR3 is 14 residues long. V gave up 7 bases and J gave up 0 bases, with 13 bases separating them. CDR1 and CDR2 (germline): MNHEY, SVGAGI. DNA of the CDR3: TGTGCCAGCATGTGGGGTCCCTCCTCCTACGAGCAGTACTTC. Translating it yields CASMWGPSSYEQYF.

The CDR3 loop reads CASSVLAGPQETQYF. CDR3 DNA: TGTGCCAGCAGTGTACTAGCGGGGCCCCAAGAGACCCAGTACTTC. The rearrangement links TRBV2 to TRBJ2-5; 10 nucleotides match TRBD2. V trimming: 4 bases; J trimming: 1 base; junction bases outside the gene matches: 3. The CDR3 totals 15 residues. The germline CDR1 and CDR2 sequences are SNHLY and FYNNEI.

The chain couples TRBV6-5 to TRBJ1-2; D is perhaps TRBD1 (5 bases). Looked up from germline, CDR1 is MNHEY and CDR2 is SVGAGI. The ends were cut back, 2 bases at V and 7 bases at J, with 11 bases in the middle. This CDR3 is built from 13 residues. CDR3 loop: CASSYGQGLGYTF. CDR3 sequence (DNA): TGTGCCAGCAGTTACGGGCAGGGACTTGGCTACACCTTC.

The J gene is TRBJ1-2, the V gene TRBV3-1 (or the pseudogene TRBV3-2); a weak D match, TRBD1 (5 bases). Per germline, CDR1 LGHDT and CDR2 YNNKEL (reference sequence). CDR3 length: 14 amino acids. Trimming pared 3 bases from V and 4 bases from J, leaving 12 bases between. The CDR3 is CASSHGGVGYGYTF. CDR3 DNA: TGTGCCAGCAGCCATGGGGGAGTGGGCTATGGCTACACCTTC.

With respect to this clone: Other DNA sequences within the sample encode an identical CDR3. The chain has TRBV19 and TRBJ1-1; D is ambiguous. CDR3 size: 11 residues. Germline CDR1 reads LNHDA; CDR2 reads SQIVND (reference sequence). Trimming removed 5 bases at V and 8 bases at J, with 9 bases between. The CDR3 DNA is TGTGCCAGTAGTCTTGGACCGGAAGCTTTCTTT. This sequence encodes CASSLGPEAFF.

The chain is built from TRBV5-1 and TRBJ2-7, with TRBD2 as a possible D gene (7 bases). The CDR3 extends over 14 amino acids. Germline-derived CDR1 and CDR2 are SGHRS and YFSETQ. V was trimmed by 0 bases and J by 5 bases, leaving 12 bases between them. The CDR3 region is CASSLAGGLDEQYF. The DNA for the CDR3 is TGCGCCAGCAGCTTGGCGGGGGGCCTGGACGAGCAGTACTTC. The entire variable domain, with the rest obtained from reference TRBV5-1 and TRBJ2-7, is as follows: KAGVTQTPRYLIKTRGQQVTLSCSPISGHRSVSWYQQTPGQGLQFLFEYFSETQRNKGNFPGRFSGRQFSNSRSEMNVSTLELGDSALYLCASSLAGGLDEQYFGPGTRLTVT.